The T cell receptor beta chain described here comes from a study of cytomegalovirus exposure and HLA in healthy donors. Study-level results: CMV antigen specificity was confirmed in vitro for three CMV-associated chains. Diagnosis of cytomegalovirus status made by the classifier reportedly showed high specificity and sensitivity. Later analysis showed most CMV-associated TCR beta chains appearing HLA-restricted.

Amplification used 60 Vbeta primers and 13 Jbeta primers. Clones were sequenced by immunoSEQ multiplex PCR, and TCRdb holds only the in-frame ones, with some missing. The specimen's table records over 100,000 clones. To note about this clone: Its antigen remains unknown.

This CDR3 spans 15 amino acids. The V end lost 6 bases, the J end lost 4 bases, and 18 bases lay between the germline ends. Germline V CDR1 and CDR2: MDHEN, SYDVKM. Sequencing used PBMCs. The receptor was isolated from a man aged 35 to 55 in good health and CMV-seropositive. The V gene is TRBV28, the J gene TRBJ1-1; D may be TRBD1 (6 bases). In nucleotides, the CDR3 is TGTGCCAGCAGACACCCGCTAGGGGGGGTCACTGAAGCTTTCTTT. As protein: CASRHPLGGVTEAFF.